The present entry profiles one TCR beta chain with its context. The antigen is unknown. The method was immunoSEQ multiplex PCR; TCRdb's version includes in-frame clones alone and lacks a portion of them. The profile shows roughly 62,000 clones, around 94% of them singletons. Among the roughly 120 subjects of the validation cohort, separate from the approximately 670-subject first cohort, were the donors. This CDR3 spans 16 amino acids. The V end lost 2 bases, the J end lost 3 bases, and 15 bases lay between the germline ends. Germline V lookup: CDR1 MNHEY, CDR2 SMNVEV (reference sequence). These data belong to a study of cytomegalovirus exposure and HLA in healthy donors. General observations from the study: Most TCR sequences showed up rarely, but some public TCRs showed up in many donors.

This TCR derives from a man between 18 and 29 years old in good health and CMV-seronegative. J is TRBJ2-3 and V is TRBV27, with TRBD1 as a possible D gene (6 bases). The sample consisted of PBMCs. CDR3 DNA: TGTGCCAGCAGTTTAGTTGGCAGGGGACATACAGATACGCAGTATTTT. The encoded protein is CASSLVGRGHTDTQYF.